A single T cell receptor (beta chain) is shown here with its context. What it binds is unknown. V was clipped by 5 bases and J by 7 bases, with 16 bases between them. CDR1 is SGHNT and CDR2 is YYREEE in the germline V gene (reference sequence). This CDR3 contains 15 residues. These data are taken from a study of cytomegalovirus exposure and HLA in healthy donors. Study findings and constraints: A later analysis found TCR association rates differed by HLA locus, highest for DRB1 and lowest for HLA-C. The authors enumerated over 150 TCR beta chains as linked to cytomegalovirus. Among TCR sequences, most were rare, though some public TCRs appeared in many donors.

Amplification used 60 Vbeta primers and 13 Jbeta primers. Sequencing used immunoSEQ multiplex PCR; TCRdb keeps in-frame clones, though not all of them. The repertoire holds around 190,000 clones, with 65% to 85% as singletons. The clonotype was recovered from a woman aged 18-35 years in good health and CMV-seronegative. The chain couples TRBV5-4 to TRBJ1-6; D remains unclear. Sequencing input: PBMCs. The CDR3 nucleotides read TGTGCCAGCAGATCAATGGCGGCGCCCAATTCACCCCTCCACTTT. The encoded protein is CASRSMAAPNSPLHF.